This TCR beta chain was profiled in a study of siplizumab effects on memory and regulatory T cells. Study-level findings and limits: Alloreactive sequences whose origin lay in unstimulated CD4+ memory cells were significantly reduced by siplizumab. The apparent diversity of naive T cells exceeded that of memory cells, and naive T cells seemed to make a major contribution to the alloresponse.

Sequencing was performed on unstimulated naive, memory, effector memory and TEMRA subsets derived from three donor pairs. Assay used: immunoSEQ multiplex PCR; TCRdb lists only in-frame clones, some missing. Counted here are about 40,000 clones, 89% occurring once; the ten biggest clones make up roughly 0.25%. Remarks on this clone: The antigen remains unidentified.

The clonotype was recovered from a human donor in good health. The sample was naive CD4+ T cells sorted from blood.

The CDR3 loop is CASSRDRAGNQPQHF. The CDR3 DNA reads TGTGCCAGCAGTCGAGACAGGGCAGGCAATCAGCCCCAGCATTTT. The rearrangement joins TRBV6-5 to TRBJ1-5; 7 bases map to TRBD1. Germline V gene lookup returns CDR1 MNHEY and CDR2 SVGAGI. V lost 5 bases, J lost 2 bases, and 6 bases stayed unmatched. The CDR3 has 15 residues.